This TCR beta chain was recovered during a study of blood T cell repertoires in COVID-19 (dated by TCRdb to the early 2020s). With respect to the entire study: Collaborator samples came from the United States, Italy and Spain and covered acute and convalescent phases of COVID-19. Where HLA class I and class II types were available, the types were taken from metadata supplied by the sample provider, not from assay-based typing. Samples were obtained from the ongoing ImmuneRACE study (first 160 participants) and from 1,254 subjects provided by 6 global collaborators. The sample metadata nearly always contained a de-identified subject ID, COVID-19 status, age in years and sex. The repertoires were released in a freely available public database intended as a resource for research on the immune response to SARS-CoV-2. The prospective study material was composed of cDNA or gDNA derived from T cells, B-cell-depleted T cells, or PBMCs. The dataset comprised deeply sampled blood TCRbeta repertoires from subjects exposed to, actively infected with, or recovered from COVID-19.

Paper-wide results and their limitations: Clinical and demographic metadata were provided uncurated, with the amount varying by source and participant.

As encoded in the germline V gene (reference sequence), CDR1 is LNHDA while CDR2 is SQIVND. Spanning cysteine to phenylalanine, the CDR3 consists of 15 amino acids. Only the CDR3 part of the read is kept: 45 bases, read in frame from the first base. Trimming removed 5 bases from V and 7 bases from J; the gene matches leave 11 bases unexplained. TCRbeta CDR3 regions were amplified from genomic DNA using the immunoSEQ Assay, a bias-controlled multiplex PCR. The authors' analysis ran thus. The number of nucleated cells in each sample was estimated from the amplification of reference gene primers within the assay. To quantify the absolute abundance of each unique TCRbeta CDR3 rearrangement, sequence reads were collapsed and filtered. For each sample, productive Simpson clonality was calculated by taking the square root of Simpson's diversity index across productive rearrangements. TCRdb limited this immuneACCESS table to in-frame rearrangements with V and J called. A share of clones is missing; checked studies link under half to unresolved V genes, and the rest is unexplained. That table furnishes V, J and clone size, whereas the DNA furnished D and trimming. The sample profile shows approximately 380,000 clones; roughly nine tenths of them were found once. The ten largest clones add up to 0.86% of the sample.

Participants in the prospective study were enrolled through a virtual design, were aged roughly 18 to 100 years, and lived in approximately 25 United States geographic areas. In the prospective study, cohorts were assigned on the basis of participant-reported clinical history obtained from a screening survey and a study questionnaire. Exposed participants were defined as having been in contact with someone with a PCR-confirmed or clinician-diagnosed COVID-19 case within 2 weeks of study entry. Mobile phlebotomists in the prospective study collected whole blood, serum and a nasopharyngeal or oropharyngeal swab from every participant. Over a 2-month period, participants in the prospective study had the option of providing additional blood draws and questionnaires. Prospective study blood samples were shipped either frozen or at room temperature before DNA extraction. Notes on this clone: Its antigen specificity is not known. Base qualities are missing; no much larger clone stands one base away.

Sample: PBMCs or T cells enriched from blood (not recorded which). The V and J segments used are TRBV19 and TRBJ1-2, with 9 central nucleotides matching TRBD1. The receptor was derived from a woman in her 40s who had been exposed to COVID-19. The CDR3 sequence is CASSHRQQTGGGYTF. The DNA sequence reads TGTGCCAGTAGTCACCGCCAACAGACAGGGGGTGGCTACACCTTC. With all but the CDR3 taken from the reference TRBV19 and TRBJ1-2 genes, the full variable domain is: DGGITQSPKYLFRKEGQNVTLSCEQNLNHDAMYWYRQDPGQGLRLIYYSQIVNDFQKGDIAEGYSVSREKKESFPLTVTSAQKNPTAFYLCASSHRQQTGGGYTFGSGTRLTVV.